Shown below are 19 T cell receptor beta chains from a single sample sequenced in a study of T cells in Graves' hyperthyroidism and ophthalmopathy. Amplified regions were TCR beta CDR3 sequences from RNA transcripts. RT-PCR in the first round (using the HTBI primer set) targeted the TCR CDR3. Each CDR3 protein is one row after TCRdb ran MiXCR on the multiplex PCR reads. The sample lists a few hundred thousand distinct CDR3 sequences, roughly 13% occurring once. The specimen was blood. The receptor set was obtained from a woman between 18 and 29 years old with Graves' hyperthyroidism.

This clonotype was observed many times. V usage is TRBV30 and J usage is TRBJ1-1; no clear D gene. This CDR3 is built from 11 residues. Germline assignment: CDR1 GTSNPN and CDR2 SVGIG (reference sequence). Trimming removed 0 bases at V and 8 bases at J, with 7 bases between. As DNA, the CDR3 is TGTGCCTGGAGTGTGGGCAGGGAAGCTTTCTTT. This encodes CAWSVGREAFF. The variable domain in full, completed from reference TRBV30 and TRBJ1-1, reads SQTIHQWPATLVQPVGSPLSLECTVEGTSNPNLYWYRQAAGRGLQLLFYSVGIGQISSEVPQNLSASRPQDRQFILSSKKLLLSDSGFYLCAWSVGREAFFGQGTRLTVV.

This clonotype was picked up a small number of times. The rearrangement links TRBV10-3 to TRBJ1-1, with unresolved D. Germline V gene lookup returns CDR1 ENHRY and CDR2 SYGVKD. CDR3 length: 12 amino acids. V lost 7 bases and J lost 7, with 13 bases in between. CDR3 sequence: CAIKGAGLEAFF. In nucleotides, the CDR3 is TGTGCCATCAAGGGAGCCGGACTTGAAGCTTTCTTT.

This clonotype occurred many times. V and J are TRBV12-3 or TRBV12-4 and TRBJ2-7, with 13 bases matching TRBD2. Losses at the gene ends were 5 bases for V and 7 bases for J; bases not matched to a gene: 8. There are 15 residues in the CDR3. The chain's CDR3 is CASSLRTSGRGEQYF. The DNA for the CDR3 is TGTGCCAGCAGTCTTAGGACTAGCGGGAGAGGGGAGCAGTACTTC.

The chain couples TRBV9 to TRBJ1-2; TRBD1 aligns across 7 bases. Unmatched junction bases numbered 5, after V lost 0 bases and J lost 6 bases. The CDR3 consists of 14 residues. Germline CDR1 and CDR2: SGDLS and YYNGEE. The CDR3 loop is CASSVEGQGDGYTF. Here the CDR3 DNA reads TGTGCCAGCAGCGTAGAAGGGCAGGGGGATGGCTACACCTTC. The full variable domain, completed using reference TRBV9 and TRBJ1-2, is DSGVTQTPKHLITATGQRVTLRCSPRSGDLSVYWYQQSLDQGLQFLIQYYNGEERAKGNILERFSAQQFPDLHSELNLSSLELGDSALYFCASSVEGQGDGYTFGSGTRLTVV.

This clonotype was observed many times. The chain is built from TRBV3-1 and TRBJ1-2; no clear D. Trimming stripped 2 bases from V and 8 bases from J, with 27 bases between. Germline CDR1 is LGHDT and CDR2 is YNNKEL (reference sequence). This CDR3 region has 18 residues. The CDR3 spells CASSQHPTGGSGSEGYTF. The CDR3 bases are TGTGCCAGCAGCCAACATCCTACGGGAGGATCCGGATCAGAGGGCTACACCTTC.

At least ten counts were recorded for this clonotype. The gene calls are TRBV27 and TRBJ2-2; TRBD1 aligns across 8 bases. The CDR3 runs 14 residues. CDR1 and CDR2 from the germline V gene are MNHEY and SMNVEV (reference sequence). The V segment lost 5 bases and the J segment 7 bases; nucleotides outside the gene matches: 6. The CDR3 here is CASSPRQGSGELFF. CDR3 DNA sequence: TGTGCCAGCAGTCCCCGACAGGGGAGCGGGGAGCTGTTTTTT.

This clonotype was counted at least ten times. J is TRBJ1-4 and V is TRBV27, with D possibly TRBD1 on 5 matching bases. The V gene lost 6 bases and the J gene lost 4 bases, with 12 bases spanning the gap. The CDR3 is 14 amino acids. The germline V gene encodes CDR1 MNHEY and CDR2 SMNVEV (reference sequence). CDR3 nucleotides: TGTGCCAGCAGCTCTAGACAGTTTAATGAAAAACTGTTTTTT. It is translated as CASSSRQFNEKLFF.

J is TRBJ2-3 and V is TRBV20-1, with D unresolved. This CDR3 is 13 amino acids long. In germline, CDR1 is DFQATT, CDR2 SNEGSKA (reference sequence). Trimming left V 5 bases short and J 0 bases short, with 9 bases between. The CDR3 spells CSAGPDSTDTQYF. The DNA for the CDR3 is TGCAGTGCTGGTCCGGACAGCACAGATACGCAGTATTTT.

This clonotype was counted many times. The chain has TRBV14 and TRBJ2-7; D uncertain. The CDR3 is made up of 15 amino acids. From germline, CDR1 is SGHDN and CDR2 FVKESK. Trimming pared 1 base from V and 2 bases from J, leaving 12 bases between. The CDR3 DNA is TGTGCCAGCAGCCAAGTATCAGGAGCTACCTACGAGCAGTACTTC. Protein product: CASSQVSGATYEQYF.

This clonotype was seen many times. The CDR3 nucleotides are TGTGCCAGCAGCTTAGCGCGGCTAGGAGGCTACGAGCAGTACTTC. It codes for CASSLARLGGYEQYF. The chain links TRBV7-6 to TRBJ2-7; D possibly corresponds to TRBD2 (5 bases). Trimming left V 0 bases short and J 3 bases short, with 12 bases between. Germline assignment: CDR1 SGHVS and CDR2 FNYEAQ. This CDR3 is 15 amino acids long.

This clonotype has a count of ten or more. The genes are TRBV13 and TRBJ2-5; 8 nucleotides match TRBD1. V lost 2 bases, J lost 4 bases, and 3 bases stayed unmatched. Germline V gives CDR1 PRHDT, CDR2 FYEKMQ (reference sequence). The length of the CDR3 is 14 residues. CDR3: CASSLRTGSETQYF. CDR3 nucleotides: TGTGCCAGCAGCTTACGGACAGGGTCAGAGACCCAGTACTTC.

This clonotype was observed a few times. The chain joins TRBV30 to TRBJ2-4; D uncertain. Trimming took off 0 bases at V and 0 bases at J, with 9 bases between the two ends. The CDR3 spans 15 residues. From germline, CDR1 is GTSNPN and CDR2 SVGIG (reference sequence). CDR3 region: CAWSVLATAKNIQYF. In DNA form, the CDR3 reads TGTGCCTGGAGTGTATTGGCGACAGCCAAAAACATTCAGTACTTC.

Details on this clonotype: This could be a read error, since a much larger clone is one nucleotide away. Here the CDR3 reads CASSRTETLGINEQYF. CDR3 DNA: TGTGCCAGCAGCCGGACTGAAACTCTGGGAATAAATGAGCAGTACTTC. V usage is TRBV7-9 and J usage is TRBJ2-1; possibly TRBD2 for D (5 bases). The J call may be in error: the DNA end matches TRBJ2-7 better. The CDR3 loop spans 16 amino acids. The germline gives CDR1 SEHNR, CDR2 FQNEAQ (reference sequence).

This chain connects TRBV19 to TRBJ2-7; TRBD2 agrees at 7 bases. Per germline, CDR1 LNHDA and CDR2 SQIVND (reference sequence). The CDR3 consists of 15 residues. V lost 3 bases to trimming and J lost 5 bases; unmatched junction nucleotides: 10. The CDR3 DNA sequence: TGTGCCAGTAGTATGGCGGGAGCACCCCCCCACGAGCAGTACTTC. This gives the protein CASSMAGAPPHEQYF.

This clonotype showed up just a few times. The chain carries TRBV10-2 and TRBJ1-5; 9 bases align to TRBD1. V lost 5 bases to trimming and J lost 6 bases; unmatched junction nucleotides: 14. CDR1 WSHSY and CDR2 SAAADI come from the germline V gene. The CDR3 has 17 amino acids. The CDR3 DNA follows: TGCGCCAGCAGTTTAACCGAACAGGGGGCGCGGAGTCAGCCCCAGCATTTT. Encoded protein: CASSLTEQGARSQPQHF.

For this clonotype: The junction departs from germline at one end; a sequencing error may be responsible. V gene TRBV11-3 combines with J gene TRBJ2-7; D gene uncertain. The CDR3 contains 14 residues. Germline CDR1 is SGHNT and CDR2 is YENEEA. The CDR3 coding sequence is TGTACCAGCAGCCACATCAATTCCCACTACGAGCAGTACTTC. Translating gives CTSSHINSHYEQYF.

This chain links TRBV28 with TRBJ1-3; D not resolved. Per germline, CDR1 MDHEN and CDR2 SYDVKM. The CDR3 loop spans 16 amino acids. Trimming left V 7 bases short and J 0 bases short, with 16 bases between. The CDR3 spells CASKPPLPFSGNTIYF. The CDR3 DNA follows: TGTGCCAGCAAGCCCCCCCTCCCCTTCTCTGGAAACACCATATATTTT. The whole variable domain, filled in from reference TRBV28 and TRBJ1-3, reads DVKVTQSSRYLVKRTGEKVFLECVQDMDHENMFWYRQDPGLGLRLIYFSYDVKMKEKGDIPEGYSVSREKKERFSLILESASTNQTSMYLCASKPPLPFSGNTIYFGEGSWLTVV.

Details on this clonotype: A much larger clone sits a single nucleotide away, making a read error possible. The rearrangement uses TRBV7-3 and TRBJ2-1; no firm D call. Germline loops: CDR1 SGHTA, CDR2 FQGTGA. The CDR3 sequence is 14 residues long. Written as DNA, the CDR3 is TGTGCCTGCAGCCCCCCCGGACGGAACAATGAGCAGTTCTTC. Protein sequence: CACSPPGRNNEQFF.

At least ten counts were recorded for this clonotype. J is TRBJ1-2 and V is TRBV12-3 or TRBV12-4, with 7 positions matching TRBD1. The CDR3 runs 14 residues. V lost 6 bases, J lost 6 bases, and 10 bases stayed unmatched. The CDR3 DNA reads TGTGCCAGCAGCCCGACAGGGCCAATTAATGGCTACACCTTC. Protein: CASSPTGPINGYTF.